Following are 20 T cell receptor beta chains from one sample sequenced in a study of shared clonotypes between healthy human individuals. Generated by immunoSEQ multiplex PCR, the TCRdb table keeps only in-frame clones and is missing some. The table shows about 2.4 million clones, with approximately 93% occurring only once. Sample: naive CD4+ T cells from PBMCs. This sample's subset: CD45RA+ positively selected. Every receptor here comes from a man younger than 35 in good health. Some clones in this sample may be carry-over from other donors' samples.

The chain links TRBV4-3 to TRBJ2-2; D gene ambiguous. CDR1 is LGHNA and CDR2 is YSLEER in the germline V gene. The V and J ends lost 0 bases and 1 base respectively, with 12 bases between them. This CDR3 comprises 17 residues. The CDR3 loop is CASSQDYLQKNTGELFF. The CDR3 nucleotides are TGCGCCAGCAGCCAAGATTATTTACAGAAGAACACCGGGGAGCTGTTTTTT.

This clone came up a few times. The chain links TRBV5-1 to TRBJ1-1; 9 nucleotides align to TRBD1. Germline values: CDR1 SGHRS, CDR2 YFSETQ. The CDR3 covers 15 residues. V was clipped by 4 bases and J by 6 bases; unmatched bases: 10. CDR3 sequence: CASSEGDRVIAEAFF. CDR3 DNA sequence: TGCGCCAGCAGCGAAGGGGACAGGGTAATCGCTGAAGCTTTCTTT.

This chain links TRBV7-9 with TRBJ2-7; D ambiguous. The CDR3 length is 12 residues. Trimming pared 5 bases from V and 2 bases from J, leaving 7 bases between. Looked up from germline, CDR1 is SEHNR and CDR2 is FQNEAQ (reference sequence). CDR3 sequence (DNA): TGTGCCAGCAGCAAATCACCCTACGAGCAGTACTTC. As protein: CASSKSPYEQYF.

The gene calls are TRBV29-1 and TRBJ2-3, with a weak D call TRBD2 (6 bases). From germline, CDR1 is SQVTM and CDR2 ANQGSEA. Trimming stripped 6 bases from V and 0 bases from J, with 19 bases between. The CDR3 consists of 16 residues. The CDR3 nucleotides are TGCAGCGTGACCGGGACTCAGATCACTAGCACAGATACGCAGTATTTT. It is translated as CSVTGTQITSTDTQYF.

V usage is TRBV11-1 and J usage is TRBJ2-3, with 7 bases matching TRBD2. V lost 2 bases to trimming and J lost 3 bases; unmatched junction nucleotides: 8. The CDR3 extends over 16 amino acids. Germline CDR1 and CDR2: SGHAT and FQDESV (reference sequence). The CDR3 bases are TGTGCCAGCAGCTTAACTGGCGGGAGCCTAACAGATACGCAGTATTTT. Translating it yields CASSLTGGSLTDTQYF.

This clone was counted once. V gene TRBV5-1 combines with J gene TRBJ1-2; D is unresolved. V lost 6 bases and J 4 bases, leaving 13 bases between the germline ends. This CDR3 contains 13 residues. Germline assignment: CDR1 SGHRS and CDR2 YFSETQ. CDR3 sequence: CASNFRPTYGYTF. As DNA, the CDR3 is TGCGCCAGCAATTTTAGGCCTACCTATGGCTACACCTTC.

CDR3 sequence: CASSYRGGSETQYF. The CDR3 DNA reads as TGTGCCAGCAGCTACAGGGGCGGGAGTGAGACCCAGTACTTC. The chain uses TRBV7-9 and TRBJ2-5; D is perhaps TRBD1 or TRBD2 (7 bases each). CDR3 length: 14 residues. In germline, CDR1 is SEHNR, CDR2 FQNEAQ (reference sequence). V lost 4 bases, J lost 5 bases, and 14 bases lay in between.

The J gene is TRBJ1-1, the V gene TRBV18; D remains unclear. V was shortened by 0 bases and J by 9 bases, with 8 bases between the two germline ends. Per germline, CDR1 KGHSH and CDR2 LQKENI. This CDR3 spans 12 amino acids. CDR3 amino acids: CASSPPQLKAFF. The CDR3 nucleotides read TGTGCCAGCTCACCACCGCAGTTGAAAGCTTTCTTT.

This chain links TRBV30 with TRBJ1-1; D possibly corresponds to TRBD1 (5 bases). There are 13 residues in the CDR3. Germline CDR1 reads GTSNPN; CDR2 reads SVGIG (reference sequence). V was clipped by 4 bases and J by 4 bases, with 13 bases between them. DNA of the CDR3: TGTGCCTGGACTTTTGGGGGTGGCACTGAAGCTTTCTTT. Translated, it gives CAWTFGGGTEAFF.

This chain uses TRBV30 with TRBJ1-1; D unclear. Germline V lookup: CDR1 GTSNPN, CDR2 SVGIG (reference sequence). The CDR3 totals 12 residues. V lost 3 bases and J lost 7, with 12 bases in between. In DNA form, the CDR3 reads TGTGCCTGGAGGCGGTCTTGGAGTGAAGCTTTCTTT. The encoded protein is CAWRRSWSEAFF.

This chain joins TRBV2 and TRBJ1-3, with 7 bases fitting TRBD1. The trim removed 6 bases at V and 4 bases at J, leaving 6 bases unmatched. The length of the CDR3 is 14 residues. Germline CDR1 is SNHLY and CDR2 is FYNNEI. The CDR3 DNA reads TGTGCCAGCAGATCTACAGGGGAGGGAAACACCATATATTTT. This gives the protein CASRSTGEGNTIYF.

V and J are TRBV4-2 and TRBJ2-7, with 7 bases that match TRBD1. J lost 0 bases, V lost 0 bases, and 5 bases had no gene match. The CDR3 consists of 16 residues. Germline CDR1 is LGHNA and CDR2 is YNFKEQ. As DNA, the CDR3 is TGTGCCAGCAGCCAAGAAATGGACAGGTCCTCCTACGAGCAGTACTTC. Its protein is CASSQEMDRSSYEQYF.

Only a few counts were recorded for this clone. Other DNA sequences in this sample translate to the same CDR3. The CDR3 DNA reads TGCGCCAGCAGCCCCGACACCTACGAGCAGTACTTC. Its protein product is CASSPDTYEQYF. The gene calls are TRBV5-1 and TRBJ2-7; no firm D call. The CDR3 length is 12 residues. CDR1 and CDR2 (germline): SGHRS, YFSETQ. V was shortened by 4 bases and J by 2 bases, with 7 bases between the two germline ends.

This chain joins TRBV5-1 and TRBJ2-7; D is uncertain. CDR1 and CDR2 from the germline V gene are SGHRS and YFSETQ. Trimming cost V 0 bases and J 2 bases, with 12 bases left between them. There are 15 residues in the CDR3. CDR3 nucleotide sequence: TGCGCCAGCAGCTTGGTAGAACGGCTCCCCTACGAGCAGTACTTC. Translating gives CASSLVERLPYEQYF.

DNA of the CDR3: TGTGCCAGCAGCTTAATCGAGCGTGGTGAGCAGTACTTC. It encodes CASSLIERGEQYF. The chain employs TRBV7-3 and TRBJ2-7; no definite D call. The germline V gene has CDR1 SGHTA and CDR2 FQGTGA. The CDR3 covers 13 residues. V dropped 1 base and J dropped 7 bases, with 11 bases sitting between them.

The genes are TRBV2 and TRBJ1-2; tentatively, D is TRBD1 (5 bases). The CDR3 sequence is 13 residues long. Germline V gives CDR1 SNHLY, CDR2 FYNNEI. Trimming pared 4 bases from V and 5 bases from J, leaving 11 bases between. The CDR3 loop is CASSGATEYGYTF. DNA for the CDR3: TGTGCCAGCAGTGGCGCGACAGAGTATGGCTACACCTTC. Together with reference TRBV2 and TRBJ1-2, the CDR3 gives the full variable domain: EPEVTQTPSHQVTQMGQEVILRCVPISNHLYFYWYRQILGQKVEFLVSFYNNEISEKSEIFDDQFSVERPDGSNFTLKIRSTKLEDSAMYFCASSGATEYGYTFGSGTRLTVV.

The CDR3 DNA is TGCGCCAGCAGCTTCAGACAAATAAACACCGGGGAGCTGTTTTTT. It specifies CASSFRQINTGELFF. V is TRBV5-1 and J is TRBJ2-2, with D unclear. The CDR3 is 15 amino acids. Germline CDR1 and CDR2: SGHRS and YFSETQ. The V end lost 2 bases, the J end lost 2 bases, and 10 bases lay between the germline ends.

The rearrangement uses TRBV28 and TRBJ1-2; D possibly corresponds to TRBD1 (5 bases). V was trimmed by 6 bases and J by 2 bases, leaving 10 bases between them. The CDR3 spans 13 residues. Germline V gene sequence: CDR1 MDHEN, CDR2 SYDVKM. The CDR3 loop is CASRGQVNYGYTF. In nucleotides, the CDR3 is TGTGCCAGCAGGGGGCAAGTAAACTATGGCTACACCTTC.

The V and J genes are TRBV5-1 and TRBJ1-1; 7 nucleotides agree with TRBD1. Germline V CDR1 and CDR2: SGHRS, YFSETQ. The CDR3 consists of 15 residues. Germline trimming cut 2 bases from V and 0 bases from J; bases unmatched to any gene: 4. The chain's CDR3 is CASSFETGMNTEAFF. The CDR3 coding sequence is TGCGCCAGCAGCTTTGAGACAGGGATGAACACTGAAGCTTTCTTT.

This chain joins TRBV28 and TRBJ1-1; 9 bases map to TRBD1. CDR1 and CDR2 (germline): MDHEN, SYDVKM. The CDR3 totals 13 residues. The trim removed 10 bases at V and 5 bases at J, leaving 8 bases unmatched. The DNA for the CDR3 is TGTGCCACAAACAGGGGGCGCAGGACTGAAGCTTTCTTT. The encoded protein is CATNRGRRTEAFF.